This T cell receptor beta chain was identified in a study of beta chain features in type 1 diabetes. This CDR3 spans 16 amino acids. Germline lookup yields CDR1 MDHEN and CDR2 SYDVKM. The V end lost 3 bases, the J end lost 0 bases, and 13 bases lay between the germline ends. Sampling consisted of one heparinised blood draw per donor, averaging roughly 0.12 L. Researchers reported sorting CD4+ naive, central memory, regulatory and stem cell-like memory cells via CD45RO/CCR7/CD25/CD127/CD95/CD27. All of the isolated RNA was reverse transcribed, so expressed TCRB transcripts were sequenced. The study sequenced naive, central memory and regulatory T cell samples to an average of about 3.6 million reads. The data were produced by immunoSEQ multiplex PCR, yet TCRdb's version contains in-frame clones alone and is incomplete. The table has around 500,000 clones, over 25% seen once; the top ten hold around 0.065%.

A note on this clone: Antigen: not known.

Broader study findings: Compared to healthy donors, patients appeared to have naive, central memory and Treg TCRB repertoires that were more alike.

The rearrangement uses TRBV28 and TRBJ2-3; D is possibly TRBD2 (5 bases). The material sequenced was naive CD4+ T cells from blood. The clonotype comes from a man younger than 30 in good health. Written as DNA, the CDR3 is TGTGCCAGCAGTTTTGCTAGCTCATCTAGCACAGATACGCAGTATTTT. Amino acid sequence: CASSFASSSSTDTQYF. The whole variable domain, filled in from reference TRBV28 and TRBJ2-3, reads DVKVTQSSRYLVKRTGEKVFLECVQDMDHENMFWYRQDPGLGLRLIYFSYDVKMKEKGDIPEGYSVSREKKERFSLILESASTNQTSMYLCASSFASSSSTDTQYFGPGTRLTVL.